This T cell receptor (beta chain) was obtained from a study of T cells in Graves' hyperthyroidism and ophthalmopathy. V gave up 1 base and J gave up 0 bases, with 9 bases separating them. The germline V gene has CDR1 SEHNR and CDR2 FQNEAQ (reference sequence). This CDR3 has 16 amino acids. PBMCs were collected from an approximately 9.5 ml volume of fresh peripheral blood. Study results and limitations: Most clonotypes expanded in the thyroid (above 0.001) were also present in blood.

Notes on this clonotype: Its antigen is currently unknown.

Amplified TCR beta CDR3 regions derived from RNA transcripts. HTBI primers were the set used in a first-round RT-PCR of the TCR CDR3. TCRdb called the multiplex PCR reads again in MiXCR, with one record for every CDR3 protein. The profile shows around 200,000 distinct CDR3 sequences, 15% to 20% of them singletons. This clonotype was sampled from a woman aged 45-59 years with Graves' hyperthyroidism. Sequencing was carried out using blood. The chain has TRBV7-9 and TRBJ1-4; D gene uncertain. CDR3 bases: TGTGCCAGCAGCTTAGAGATAACAGCAACTAATGAAAAACTGTTTTTT. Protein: CASSLEITATNEKLFF.